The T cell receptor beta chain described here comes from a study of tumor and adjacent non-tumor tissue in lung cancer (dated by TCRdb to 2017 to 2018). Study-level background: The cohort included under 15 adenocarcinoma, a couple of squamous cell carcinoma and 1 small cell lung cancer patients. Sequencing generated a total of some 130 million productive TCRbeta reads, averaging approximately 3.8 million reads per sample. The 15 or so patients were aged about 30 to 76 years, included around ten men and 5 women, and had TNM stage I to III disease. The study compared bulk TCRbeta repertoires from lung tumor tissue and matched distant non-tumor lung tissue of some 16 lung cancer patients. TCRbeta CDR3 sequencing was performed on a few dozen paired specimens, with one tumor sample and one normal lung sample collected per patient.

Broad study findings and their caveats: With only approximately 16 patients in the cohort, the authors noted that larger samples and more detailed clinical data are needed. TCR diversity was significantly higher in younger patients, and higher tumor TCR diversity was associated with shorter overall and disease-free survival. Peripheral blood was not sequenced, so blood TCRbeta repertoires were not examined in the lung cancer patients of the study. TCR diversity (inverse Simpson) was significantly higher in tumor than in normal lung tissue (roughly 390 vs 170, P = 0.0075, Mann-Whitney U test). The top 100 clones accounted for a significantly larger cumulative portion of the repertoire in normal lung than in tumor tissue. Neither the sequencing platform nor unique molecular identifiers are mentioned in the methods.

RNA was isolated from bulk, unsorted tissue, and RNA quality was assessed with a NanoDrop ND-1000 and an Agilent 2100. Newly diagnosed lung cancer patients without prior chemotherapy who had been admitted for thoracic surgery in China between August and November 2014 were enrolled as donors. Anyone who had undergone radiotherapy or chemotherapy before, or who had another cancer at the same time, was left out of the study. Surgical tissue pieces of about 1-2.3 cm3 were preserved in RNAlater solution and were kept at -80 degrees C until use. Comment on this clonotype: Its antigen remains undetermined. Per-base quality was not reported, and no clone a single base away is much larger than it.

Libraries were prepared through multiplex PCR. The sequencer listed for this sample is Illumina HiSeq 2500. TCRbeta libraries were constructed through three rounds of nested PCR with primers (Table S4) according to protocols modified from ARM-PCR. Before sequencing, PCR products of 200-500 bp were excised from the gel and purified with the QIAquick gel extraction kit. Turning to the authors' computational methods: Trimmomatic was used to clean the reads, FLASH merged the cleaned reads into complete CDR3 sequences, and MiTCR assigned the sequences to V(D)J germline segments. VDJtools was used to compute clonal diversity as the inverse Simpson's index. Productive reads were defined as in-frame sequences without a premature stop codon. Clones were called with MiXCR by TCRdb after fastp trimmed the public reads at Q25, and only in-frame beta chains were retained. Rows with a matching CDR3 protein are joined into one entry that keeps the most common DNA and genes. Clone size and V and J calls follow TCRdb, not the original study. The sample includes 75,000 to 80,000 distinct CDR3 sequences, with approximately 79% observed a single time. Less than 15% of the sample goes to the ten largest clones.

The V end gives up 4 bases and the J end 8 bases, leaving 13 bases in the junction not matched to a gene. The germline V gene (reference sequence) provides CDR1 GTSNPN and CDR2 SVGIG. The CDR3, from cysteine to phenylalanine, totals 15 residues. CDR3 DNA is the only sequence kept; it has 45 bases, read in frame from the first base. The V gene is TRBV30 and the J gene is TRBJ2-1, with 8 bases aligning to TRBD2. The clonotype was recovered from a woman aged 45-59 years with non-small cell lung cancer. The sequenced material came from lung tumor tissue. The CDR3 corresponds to CAWNQGTSGSYEQFF. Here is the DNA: TGTGCCTGGAATCAGGGGACTAGTGGGAGCTATGAGCAGTTCTTC.